These T cell receptor beta chains were read from a single sample in a study of cytomegalovirus exposure and HLA in healthy donors. TCRdb keeps only in-frame clones here, not all; method: immunoSEQ multiplex PCR. Of 100,000 to 150,000 clones listed, about 79% were seen once; the top ten hold 3% to 4%. The sample taken for sequencing was PBMCs. Every receptor here comes from a woman aged 50 to 65 in good health and CMV-seronegative. The CDR3 runs from the conserved cysteine through the conserved F or W. The order of the fields is V gene, J gene, CDR3 protein.

V: TRBV20-1; J: TRBJ1-1; CDR3: CSAPGQEIAFF
V: TRBV5-6; J: TRBJ1-3; CDR3: CASSTGFGSSGNTIYF
V: TRBV30; J: TRBJ1-1; CDR3: CAWSRRQGAEAFF
V: TRBV10-3; J: TRBJ2-7; CDR3: CAIRAGTGPYEQYF
V: TRBV6-1; J: TRBJ1-1; CDR3: CATISRDWNTEAFF
V: TRBV4-1; J: TRBJ1-1; CDR3: CASSQPQRGSEAFF
V: TRBV28; J: TRBJ1-2; CDR3: CASSLPGAEMDGYTF
V: TRBV21-1; J: TRBJ1-5; CDR3: CASSKAVAGYSGQPQHF
V: TRBV7-2; J: TRBJ2-7; CDR3: CASSFSLRALGEQYF
V: TRBV19; J: TRBJ1-1; CDR3: CASSKDRENTEAFF
V: TRBV28; J: TRBJ1-3; CDR3: CAGSDRLTGNTIYF
V: TRBV18; J: TRBJ1-6; CDR3: CASSPSLSRDRGQQNSPLHF
V: TRBV15; J: TRBJ1-1; CDR3: CATKQNTEAFF
V: TRBV11-1; J: TRBJ1-2; CDR3: CASSLLPTPFGGGYTF
V: TRBV28; J: TRBJ2-7; CDR3: CASSSLGLRGGDSYEQYF
V: TRBV30; J: TRBJ1-2; CDR3: CAWSLGGTGYTF
V: TRBV6-1; J: TRBJ2-7; CDR3: CASSARGTGGYEQYF
V: TRBV27; J: TRBJ2-3; CDR3: CASSPTVSTDTQYF
V: TRBV5-1; J: TRBJ2-7; CDR3: CASSLDPSAYEQYF
V: TRBV9; J: TRBJ2-2; CDR3: CASSETTSGGELFF
V: TRBV5-1; J: TRBJ2-7; CDR3: CASSLEGGATYEQYF
V: TRBV28; J: TRBJ2-1; CDR3: CASSSLAGGDNEQFF
V: TRBV6-1; J: TRBJ2-7; CDR3: CASSEGRLQTYEQYF
V: TRBV6-1; J: TRBJ2-7; CDR3: CASKGLAETAYEQYF
V: TRBV19; J: TRBJ2-3; CDR3: CASRRTVSTDTQYF
V: TRBV11-2; J: TRBJ2-1; CDR3: CASSFAGSNHEQFF
V: TRBV7-2; J: TRBJ1-4; CDR3: CASSYGGGNEKLFF
V: TRBV28; J: TRBJ2-2; CDR3: CASSLPAGYAGELFF
V: TRBV11-3; J: TRBJ2-1; CDR3: CASSSGLAGAYNEQFF
V: TRBV11-3; J: TRBJ2-1; CDR3: CASSATSDEQFF
V: TRBV19; J: TRBJ2-5; CDR3: CASSTRQGAPGETQYF
V: TRBV6-5; J: TRBJ2-7; CDR3: CASSYARDRVREQYF